This T cell receptor beta chain comes out of a study of T cells in Graves' hyperthyroidism and ophthalmopathy. Study outcomes and limitations: A 13 V-J signature model discriminated ophthalmopathy versus stable hyperthyroidism. Most clonotypes that expanded in the thyroid above 0.001 also showed up in blood.

CDR1 and CDR2 from the germline V gene are DFQATT and SNEGSKA (reference sequence). There are 15 residues in the CDR3. Between the trimmed V and J ends, which lost 0 bases and 4 bases, there was a span of 15 bases. TCR beta CDR3 sequences were amplified from RNA transcripts. HTBI primers drove first-round RT-PCR of the TCR CDR3. TCRdb called the multiplex PCR reads again in MiXCR, with one record for every CDR3 protein. The table has more than 500,000 distinct CDR3 sequences, 46% seen once. To note about this clonotype: As yet, its antigen is unknown.

The rearrangement links TRBV20-1 to TRBJ1-2; a weak D match, TRBD1 (5 bases). The specimen was peripheral blood or thyroid tissue (not recorded which). The source is an adult woman with Graves' disease, either hyperthyroidism or ophthalmopathy (not recorded which). CDR3 sequence: CSARDRQGGGYGYTF. The CDR3 DNA reads as TGCAGTGCTAGAGATCGCCAGGGAGGCGGCTATGGCTACACCTTC.